This TCR beta chain was obtained from a study of blood T cells in healthy people across ages. Alongside a J-beta primer mix, a sample-barcoded 5' primer served in a second PCR lasting roughly 6 to 12 cycles. Tagging of each cDNA molecule was performed by a template-switch adaptor with 12 random nucleotides. TCRdb recomputed calls from the 5' RACE reads with MiXCR, one row per CDR3 protein. The table has about 280,000 distinct CDR3 sequences, less than 30% seen once. Many counts were recorded for this clonotype. This CDR3 is 12 amino acids long. The trim removed 0 bases at V and 11 bases at J, leaving 3 bases unmatched. Germline-derived CDR1 and CDR2 are MNHEY and SVGEGT.

This clonotype was obtained from a woman between 65 and 79 years old in good health. This chain joins TRBV6-2 or TRBV6-3 and TRBJ2-5; 7 nucleotides line up with TRBD2. Sequences were obtained from blood. In DNA form, the CDR3 reads TGTGCCAGCAGTTACTCGAGGCGGGAGCAGTACTTC. Its protein is CASSYSRREQYF.